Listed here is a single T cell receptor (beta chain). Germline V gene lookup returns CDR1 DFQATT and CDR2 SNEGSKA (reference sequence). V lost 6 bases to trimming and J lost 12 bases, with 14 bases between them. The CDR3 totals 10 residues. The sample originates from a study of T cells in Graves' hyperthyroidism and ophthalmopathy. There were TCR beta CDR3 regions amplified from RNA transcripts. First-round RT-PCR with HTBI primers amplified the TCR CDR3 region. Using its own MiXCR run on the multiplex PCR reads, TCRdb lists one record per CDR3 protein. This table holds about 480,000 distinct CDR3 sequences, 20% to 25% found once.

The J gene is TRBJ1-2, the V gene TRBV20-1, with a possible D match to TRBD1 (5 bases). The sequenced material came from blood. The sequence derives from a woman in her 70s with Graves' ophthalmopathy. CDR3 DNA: TGCAGTGCGGGGCAAGGGTTCCACACCTTC. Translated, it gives CSAGQGFHTF.